This entry describes one T cell receptor (beta chain). Antigen: not known. The junction departs from germline at one end; a sequencing error may be responsible. This entry comes from a study of T-cell reconstitution after alpha-beta-depleted transplantation in children. Study findings and constraints: One year post-transplant, T-cell counts and diversity were largely derived from T cells produced anew. Day-60 TCRbeta diversity that was high in some patients was derived from surviving recipient T cells and thymic progenitors. Expanded clones from the graft, numbering several hundred, reportedly supplied alpha-beta T cells about two months after transplant.

Preparation of the TCRbeta library involved a method that used unique molecular identifiers. One entry per CDR3 protein, called by TCRdb with MiXCR from the PCR reads. Among approximately 520,000 distinct CDR3 sequences listed, more than 9.5% were seen once. The TCR sequence derives from a female patient between 2 and 15 years old who had a stem cell transplant for aplastic anemia, so the T cells may come from the graft donor. The sequences come from PBMCs, mostly from graft donor cells, collected 180 days after TCRalphabeta/CD19-depleted stem cell transplant.

The CDR3: CGSSLETSYNEQFF. The CDR3 DNA is TGTGGCAGCAGCTTGGAAACTTCCTACAATGAGCAGTTCTTC. The chain uses TRBV5-6 and TRBJ2-1; D is unresolved. The germline gives CDR1 SGHDT, CDR2 YYEEEE. CDR3 length: 14 amino acids.